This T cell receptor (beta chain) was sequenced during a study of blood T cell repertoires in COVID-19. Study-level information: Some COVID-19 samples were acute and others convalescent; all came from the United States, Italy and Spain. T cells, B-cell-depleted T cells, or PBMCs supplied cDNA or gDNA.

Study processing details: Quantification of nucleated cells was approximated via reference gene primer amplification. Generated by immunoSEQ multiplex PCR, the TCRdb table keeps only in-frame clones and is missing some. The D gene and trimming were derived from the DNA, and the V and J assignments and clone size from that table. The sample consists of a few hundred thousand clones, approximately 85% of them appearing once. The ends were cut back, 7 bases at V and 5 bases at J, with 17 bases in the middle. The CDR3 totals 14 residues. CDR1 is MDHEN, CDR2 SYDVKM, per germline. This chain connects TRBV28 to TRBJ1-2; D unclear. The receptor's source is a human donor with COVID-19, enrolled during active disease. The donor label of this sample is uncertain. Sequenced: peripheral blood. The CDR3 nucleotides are TGTGCCAGCACCCCTCCGGGTCTGGAATATGGCTACACCTTC. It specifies CASTPPGLEYGYTF.